Given below is one T cell receptor beta chain in context. Per germline, CDR1 LGHDT and CDR2 YNNKEL (reference sequence). The CDR3 loop spans 15 amino acids. Trimming took 2 bases from V and 4 from J, leaving 15 bases between them. The data were taken from a study of blood T cell repertoires in COVID-19. The overall study: Samples came from the United States, Italy and Spain, spanning acute and convalescent COVID-19. Sources were T cells, B-cell-depleted T cells, or PBMCs; the material itself was cDNA or gDNA.

In the original analysis: Amplification of reference gene primers provided the estimated nucleated cell counts. Generated by immunoSEQ multiplex PCR, the TCRdb table keeps only in-frame clones and is missing some. V, J and clone size are taken as reported in that table, and D and trimming were inferred from the DNA itself. Of fewer than 300,000 clones listed, about 68% are singletons. Sequencing used peripheral blood. This clonotype was obtained from a woman of 80 years or more with acute or convalescent COVID-19. J is TRBJ2-7 and V is TRBV3-1 (or the pseudogene TRBV3-2); the D gene is possibly TRBD2 (6 bases). The CDR3 reads CASSQNRGFRYEQYF. In DNA form, the CDR3 reads TGTGCCAGCAGCCAAAATCGGGGGTTCCGGTACGAGCAGTACTTC.